A single T cell receptor (beta chain) is shown here with its context. Antigen specificity is unknown. 13 Jbeta primers and 60 Vbeta primers were used for the PCR. Profiled with immunoSEQ multiplex PCR; TCRdb holds only in-frame clones, not every one. The sample lists around 130,000 clones, 75% to 90% occurring once. Though nominally healthy at sampling, donors likely had unrecorded immune exposures. The data stem from a study of cytomegalovirus exposure and HLA in healthy donors. V lost 2 bases to trimming and J lost 4 bases; unmatched junction nucleotides: 5. The CDR3 loop spans 14 amino acids. The germline CDR1 and CDR2 sequences are SGHKS and YYEKEE (reference sequence). Study-level results: Productive rates of about 87% or about 30% were seen for most TCR beta V segments in an earlier analysis.

The chain carries TRBV5-5 and TRBJ1-2, with 7 bases aligning to TRBD1. This sequence was found in a woman aged 25 to 39 in good health and CMV-seropositive. The sequenced material came from PBMCs. In DNA form, the CDR3 reads TGTGCCAGCAGCTTTGACAGGGTATTCTATGGCTACACCTTC. Translation gives CASSFDRVFYGYTF.